This T cell receptor beta chain was recovered during a study of cytomegalovirus exposure and HLA in healthy donors. In the study overall: Earlier results showed 90 million to 120 million unique TCR beta sequences derived from roughly 200 million T cells. When 350 to 500 donors were genotyped, more than 70% of them were found to fall in the Caucasian-associated ancestry cluster. General study findings and limits: Reports state that TCR beta sequences accurately predicted most subjects' HLA-A and HLA-B alleles.

In its sample, this clone was seen a few times. Its antigen is not known. Both 60 Vbeta primers and 13 Jbeta primers went into the PCR. Libraries were prepared by immunoSEQ multiplex PCR; TCRdb keeps only in-frame clonotypes and omits some of them. The sample comprises about 78,000 clones, more than 65% of which are singletons, and roughly 10% rests with the top ten. CDR3 size: 13 residues. Germline-derived CDR1 and CDR2 are WSHSY and SAAADI. Trimming took 5 bases from V and 4 from J, leaving 9 bases between them. Sequenced material: PBMCs. The gene calls are TRBV10-2 and TRBJ1-5, with D possibly matching TRBD1 (5 bases). This TCR was sampled from a woman in her thirties or forties in good health and CMV-seropositive. The CDR3 DNA reads TGCGCCAGCAGTTCCCGGGGGAATCAGCCCCAGCATTTT. It is translated as CASSSRGNQPQHF.